This TCR beta chain is from a study of PD-1 and CTLA-4 blockade in melanoma. The CDR3 length is 14 residues. Germline loops: CDR1 SGHDN, CDR2 FVKESK. V lost 4 bases and J lost 5, with 15 bases in between. Clones were read by immunoSEQ multiplex PCR, and TCRdb kept only the in-frame ones, dropping some. The sample carries about 28,000 clones, under 95% recorded once. The input for sequencing was CD8+ T cells from peripheral blood, taken from a patient given anti-PD-1 treatment. J is TRBJ2-7 and V is TRBV14, with TRBD1 as a possible D gene (6 bases). The source is a human donor with melanoma. The CDR3 nucleotides are TGTGCCAGCAGCCCCAAGCCTGGGGGCCACGAGCAGTACTTC. Protein: CASSPKPGGHEQYF. Supplemented by reference TRBV14 and TRBJ2-7, the full variable domain reads EAGVTQFPSHSVIEKGQTVTLRCDPISGHDNLYWYRRVMGKEIKFLLHFVKESKQDESGMPNNRFLAERTGGTYSTLKVQPAELEDSGVYFCASSPKPGGHEQYFGPGTRLTVT.